The 3 T cell receptor beta chains below all came from one sample that was sequenced in a study of blood T cell repertoires in COVID-19. Method: immunoSEQ multiplex PCR; TCRdb's copy keeps in-frame clones and lacks some. Seen here are around 230,000 clones, 83% observed once, and the top ten hold about 2.5%. The source material was peripheral blood. The receptors come from a middle-aged woman with active or convalescent COVID-19.

This rearrangement joins TRBV20-1 to TRBJ2-7; TRBD2 aligns across 8 bases. Germline-derived CDR1 and CDR2 are DFQATT and SNEGSKA (reference sequence). The ends lost 3 bases at V and 2 bases at J; junction bases unmatched: 12. This CDR3 comprises 16 residues. CDR3 protein: CSASHPGSAGAYEQYF. In DNA, the CDR3 is TGCAGTGCTAGTCACCCGGGGTCAGCGGGGGCCTACGAGCAGTACTTC.

V usage is TRBV28 and J usage is TRBJ1-6; 7 bases fit TRBD1. The J segment lost 4 bases and the V segment lost 6 bases, leaving 9 bases of the junction unmatched. This CDR3 region has 16 residues. Germline V gives CDR1 MDHEN, CDR2 SYDVKM. The DNA for the CDR3 is TGTGCCAGCAGGAACCGCGGGACAGTATATAATTCACCCCTCCACTTT. It encodes CASRNRGTVYNSPLHF.

The chain couples TRBV25-1 to TRBJ1-1, with a weak D call TRBD1 (6 bases). CDR1 is MGHDK and CDR2 is SYGVNS in the germline V gene. The CDR3 has 16 residues. V lost 4 bases to trimming and J lost 1 base, with 16 bases between them. The chain's CDR3 is CASSVPGGTSNTEAFF. Here the CDR3 DNA reads TGTGCCAGCAGTGTTCCGGGTGGGACATCGAACACTGAAGCTTTCTTT.